The 9 T cell receptor beta chains below all came from one sample that was sequenced in a study of T-cell reconstitution after alpha-beta-depleted transplantation in children. Preparation of the TCRbeta library was carried out with unique molecular identifiers. TCRdb passed the PCR reads through MiXCR, listing each CDR3 protein once. Of tens of thousands of distinct CDR3 sequences in the sample, 4% to 5% were seen once. Sequencing was performed on PBMCs, mostly from graft donor cells, taken 180 days after TCRalphabeta/CD19-depleted stem cell transplant. The receptors shown here come from a boy less than two years old who had a stem cell transplant for acute myeloid leukemia, so the T cells may come from the graft donor.

This clonotype has at least ten counts. The chain carries TRBV4-1 and TRBJ1-1, with a weak D call TRBD1 (6 bases). The CDR3 is made up of 15 amino acids. CDR1 is MGHRA, CDR2 YSYEKL, per germline. The germline V and J ends were trimmed by 1 base and 1 base, with 10 bases remaining between them. In DNA form, the CDR3 reads TGCGCCAGCAGCCAAGCCCCGGACAGGAACACTGAAGCTTTCTTT. Its translation: CASSQAPDRNTEAFF.

This clonotype showed up many times. The chain links TRBV12-3 or TRBV12-4 to TRBJ2-7; D is undetermined. The CDR3 runs 14 residues. V was clipped by 8 bases and J by 3 bases, with 17 bases between them. Here the CDR3 reads CASSLKHFFYEQYF. Here the CDR3 DNA reads TGTGCCAGCTCTCTCAAACACTTTTTCTACGAGCAGTACTTC.

At least ten counts were recorded for this clonotype. The chain carries TRBV29-1 and TRBJ2-5; 9 nucleotides agree with TRBD2. This CDR3 has 15 amino acids. Unmatched junction bases numbered 7, after V lost 4 bases and J lost 1 base. CDR1 and CDR2 (germline): SQVTM, ANQGSEA. CDR3 loop: CSVGGGGAGQETQYF. In nucleotides, the CDR3 is TGCAGCGTTGGTGGCGGGGGGGCCGGCCAAGAGACCCAGTACTTC. Combining the CDR3 with reference TRBV29-1 and TRBJ2-5 gives the whole variable domain SAVISQKPSRDICQRGTSLTIQCQVDSQVTMMFWYRQQPGQSLTLIATANQGSEATYESGFVIDKFPISRPNLTFSTLTVSNMSPEDSSIYLCSVGGGGAGQETQYFGPGTRLLVL.

This clonotype was picked up many times. The chain employs TRBV15 and TRBJ1-3; D ambiguous. This CDR3 comprises 13 residues. The V and J ends lost 0 bases and 4 bases respectively, with 4 bases between them. Per the germline V gene, CDR1 is LNHNV and CDR2 is YYDKDF (reference sequence). The CDR3 coding sequence is TGTGCCACCAGCAGAGATGAAGGAAACACCATATATTTT. Residues: CATSRDEGNTIYF.

Many counts were recorded for this clonotype. The chain is built from TRBV6-2 or TRBV6-3 and TRBJ2-2; 7 nucleotides align to TRBD2. V shed 5 bases and J 6 bases; nucleotides not matched to a gene: 3. Looked up from germline, CDR1 is MNHEY and CDR2 is SVGEGT. The CDR3 sequence is 13 residues long. Here the CDR3 reads CASSRGRAGELFF. CDR3 DNA sequence: TGTGCCAGCAGTCGAGGGAGGGCCGGGGAGCTGTTTTTT.

This clonotype showed up many times. V is TRBV5-1 and J is TRBJ2-3; no clear D gene. V was pared by 5 bases and J by 1 base, with 11 bases between. In germline, CDR1 is SGHRS, CDR2 YFSETQ. The CDR3 runs 14 residues. CDR3 in DNA: TGCGCCAGCAGAGTAGGGCTCCGCACAGATACGCAGTATTTT. It yields the protein CASRVGLRTDTQYF.

This clonotype was detected many times. This chain connects TRBV27 to TRBJ1-1; no definite D call. The CDR3 length is 15 residues. The V end was cut by 0 bases, the J end by 4 bases, with 12 bases between. Looked up from germline, CDR1 is MNHEY and CDR2 is SMNVEV (reference sequence). CDR3 coding DNA: TGTGCCAGCAGTTTATCGGTTGTTGGGCCCACTGAAGCTTTCTTT. This codes for CASSLSVVGPTEAFF.

This clonotype was recorded at least ten times. The gene calls are TRBV5-1 and TRBJ2-5; D may be TRBD1 or TRBD2 (5 bases each). The CDR3 has 14 amino acids. Germline CDR1 is SGHRS and CDR2 is YFSETQ. The V gene lost 4 bases and the J gene lost 2 bases, with 12 bases spanning the gap. The CDR3 DNA sequence: TGCGCCAGCAGCCTGGGACGTAGGCAAGAGACCCAGTACTTC. Amino acids: CASSLGRRQETQYF.

In its sample, this clonotype was seen many times. The CDR3 bases are TGCAGTGCTAGAGAACTAGGGACAGAGACCCAGTACTTC. It codes for CSARELGTETQYF. This chain connects TRBV20-1 to TRBJ2-5, with D perhaps matching TRBD1 or TRBD2 (5 bases each). V was cut by 0 bases and J by 4 bases, with 9 bases left in between. The CDR3 consists of 13 residues. The germline gives CDR1 DFQATT, CDR2 SNEGSKA (reference sequence).